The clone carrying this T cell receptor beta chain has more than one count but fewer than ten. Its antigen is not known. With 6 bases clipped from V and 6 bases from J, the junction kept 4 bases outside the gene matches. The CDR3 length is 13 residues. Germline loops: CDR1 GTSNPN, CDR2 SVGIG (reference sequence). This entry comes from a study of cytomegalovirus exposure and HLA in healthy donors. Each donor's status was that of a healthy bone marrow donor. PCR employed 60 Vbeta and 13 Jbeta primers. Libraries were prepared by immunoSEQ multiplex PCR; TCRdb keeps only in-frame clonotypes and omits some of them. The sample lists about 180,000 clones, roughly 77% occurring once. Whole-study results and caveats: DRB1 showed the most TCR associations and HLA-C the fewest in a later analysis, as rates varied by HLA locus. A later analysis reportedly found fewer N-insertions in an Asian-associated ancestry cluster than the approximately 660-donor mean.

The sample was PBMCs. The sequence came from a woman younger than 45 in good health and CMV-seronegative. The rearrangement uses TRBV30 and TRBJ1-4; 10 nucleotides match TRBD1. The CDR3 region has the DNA TGTGCCTGCCCCGACAGGGGGCATGAAAAACTGTTTTTT. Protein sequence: CACPDRGHEKLFF.